The 3 T cell receptor beta chains in this list originate from one sample, sequenced in a study of blood T cell repertoires in COVID-19. TCRdb keeps only in-frame clones here, not all; method: immunoSEQ multiplex PCR. The data show about 98,000 clones, with nearly 90% seen just once and 2% to 2.5% held by the top ten. The sequenced material came from peripheral blood. The receptors shown here come from a man between 50 and 59 years old with active COVID-19.

J is TRBJ2-5 and V is TRBV12-5; D gene ambiguous. This CDR3 spans 11 amino acids. Germline-derived CDR1 and CDR2 are LGHNT and FRNRAP. The germline V and J ends were trimmed by 7 bases and 3 bases, with 6 bases remaining between them. CDR3 DNA sequence: TGTGCTAGTGTCCTTGAAGAGACCCAGTACTTC. Amino acids: CASVLEETQYF.

This clone has more than one count but fewer than ten. At one end the junction does not follow the germline gene, possibly because of a read error. The chain recombines TRBV7-7 with TRBJ2-2; possibly TRBD2 for D (6 bases). The CDR3 has 17 amino acids. Per germline, CDR1 SSHAT and CDR2 FNYEAQ (reference sequence). CDR3 coding DNA: TGTGCTAGCAGCTTAGATTCAGGAGGGATGAACACCGGGGAGCTGTTTTTT. Protein product: CASSLDSGGMNTGELFF.

V is TRBV5-4 and J is TRBJ2-6, with a weak D call TRBD2 (6 bases). V was cut by 7 bases and J by 0 bases, with 17 bases left in between. The germline gives CDR1 SGHNT, CDR2 YYREEE (reference sequence). CDR3 size: 17 residues. CDR3 in amino acids: CASFPGVVYSGANVLTF. The CDR3 DNA sequence: TGTGCCAGCTTTCCGGGGGTCGTTTACTCTGGGGCCAACGTCCTGACTTTC. The full variable domain, rest sourced from reference TRBV5-4 and TRBJ2-6, is ETGVTQSPTHLIKTRGQQVTLRCSSQSGHNTVSWYQQALGQGPQFIFQYYREEENGRGNFPPRFSGLQFPNYSSELNVNALELDDSALYLCASFPGVVYSGANVLTFGAGSRLTVL.